The rows below give T cell receptor beta chains drawn from one sample of a study of T-cell reconstitution after alpha-beta-depleted transplantation in children. TCRdb re-derived calls from the PCR reads in MiXCR, one entry per CDR3 protein. The sample has hundreds of thousands of distinct CDR3 sequences, 18% seen once. Material: PBMCs from the stem cell graft donor, obtained from the stem cell graft. These receptor sequences come from a human donor who donated a stem cell graft to a child with acute lymphoblastic leukemia. Both conserved end residues are part of each CDR3. Fields, in order: D gene, V gene, CDR3 length, J gene, clone size, CDR3 DNA, CDR3 protein. D genes are given only for firm matches. A clone size is listed for some rows: how often the clone was seen (once, few, many), or a class if it is expanded.

d_gene: TRBD1; v_gene: TRBV10-2; len: 11; j_gene: TRBJ1-1; abundance: -; CDR3nt: TGCGCCAGCAGGACAGGGTTTGAAGCTTTCTTT; CDR3aa: CASRTGFEAFF
d_gene: -; v_gene: TRBV6-2/TRBV6-3; len: 13; j_gene: TRBJ1-4; abundance: -; CDR3nt: TGTGCCAGCAGGGACGGAAATAATGAAAAACTGTTTTTT; CDR3aa: CASRDGNNEKLFF
d_gene: TRBD1; v_gene: TRBV10-3; len: 15; j_gene: TRBJ2-3; abundance: -; CDR3nt: TGTGCCATCAGTGAGTCGGGACAGGGCACAGATACGCAGTATTTT; CDR3aa: CAISESGQGTDTQYF
d_gene: -; v_gene: TRBV12-3/TRBV12-4; len: 13; j_gene: TRBJ1-1; abundance: few; CDR3nt: TGTGCCAGCAAACCAACAGTGTTGACAGAAGCTTTCTTT; CDR3aa: CASKPTVLTEAFF
d_gene: -; v_gene: TRBV7-7; len: 13; j_gene: TRBJ2-5; abundance: few; CDR3nt: TGTGCCAGCACCCCGGACCGCGGTGGGACCCAGTACTTC; CDR3aa: CASTPDRGGTQYF
d_gene: -; v_gene: TRBV18; len: 16; j_gene: TRBJ1-2; abundance: few; CDR3nt: TGTGCCAGCTCACCACCGGAGTCAGAAGCTAACTATGGCTACACCTTC; CDR3aa: CASSPPESEANYGYTF
d_gene: -; v_gene: TRBV7-9; len: 16; j_gene: TRBJ2-5; abundance: -; CDR3nt: TGTGCCAGCAGCTTAGAATCCAGGATGGGTGGAGAGACCCAGTACTTC; CDR3aa: CASSLESRMGGETQYF
d_gene: -; v_gene: TRBV4-1; len: 15; j_gene: TRBJ2-2; abundance: few; CDR3nt: TGCGCCAGCAGCCTTCGGGGTGTTTCCTCCGGGGAGCTGTTTTTT; CDR3aa: CASSLRGVSSGELFF
d_gene: -; v_gene: TRBV20-1; len: 13; j_gene: TRBJ1-5; abundance: -; CDR3nt: TGCAGTGCTAGAGTAGCAGGGAATCAGCCCCAGCATTTT; CDR3aa: CSARVAGNQPQHF
d_gene: -; v_gene: TRBV19; len: 13; j_gene: TRBJ2-5; abundance: -; CDR3nt: TGTGCCAGTAGTATTGGGGTGTGCGAGACCCAGTACTTC; CDR3aa: CASSIGVCETQYF
d_gene: -; v_gene: TRBV29-1; len: 12; j_gene: TRBJ2-1; abundance: -; CDR3nt: TGCAGCGGCTGGGACTTTAGGGATGAGCAGTTCTTC; CDR3aa: CSGWDFRDEQFF
d_gene: -; v_gene: TRBV13; len: 14; j_gene: TRBJ2-5; abundance: -; CDR3nt: TGTGCCAGCAGCCTGTTGGGGCCTGCAGAGACCCAGTACTTC; CDR3aa: CASSLLGPAETQYF
d_gene: -; v_gene: TRBV19; len: 12; j_gene: TRBJ1-1; abundance: few; CDR3nt: TGTGCCAGCAGTGGCCCTAACACTGAAGCTTTCTTT; CDR3aa: CASSGPNTEAFF
d_gene: TRBD1; v_gene: TRBV20-1; len: 15; j_gene: TRBJ2-7; abundance: -; CDR3nt: TGCAGTGCGACCGGGACAGGGGGCTTTGGGTACGAGCAGTACTTC; CDR3aa: CSATGTGGFGYEQYF
d_gene: -; v_gene: TRBV12-3/TRBV12-4; len: 14; j_gene: TRBJ2-7; abundance: few; CDR3nt: TGTGCCAGCAGTTCTCCCGACGACTTTTACGAGCAGTACTTC; CDR3aa: CASSSPDDFYEQYF
d_gene: TRBD1; v_gene: TRBV12-3/TRBV12-4; len: 14; j_gene: TRBJ2-2; abundance: many; CDR3nt: TGTGCCAGCAGTGGGGACAGGGAGGGCGGGGAGCTGTTTTTT; CDR3aa: CASSGDREGGELFF
d_gene: -; v_gene: TRBV14; len: 13; j_gene: TRBJ1-2; abundance: many; CDR3nt: TGTGCCAGCAGCCAACAGGGATACTATGGCTACACCTTC; CDR3aa: CASSQQGYYGYTF
d_gene: -; v_gene: TRBV5-6; len: 15; j_gene: TRBJ2-5; abundance: few; CDR3nt: TGTGCCAGCAGCTTGGCCCTCAAGGAGGTTGAGACCCAGTACTTC; CDR3aa: CASSLALKEVETQYF
d_gene: -; v_gene: TRBV7-8; len: 17; j_gene: TRBJ1-3; abundance: few; CDR3nt: TGTGCCAGCAGCTTAGATAATCGGTGGAACCCTGGAAACACCATATATTTT; CDR3aa: CASSLDNRWNPGNTIYF
d_gene: -; v_gene: TRBV5-1; len: 13; j_gene: TRBJ2-5; abundance: many; CDR3nt: TGCGCCAGCAGCTTGGAACTAGGAGAGACCCAGTACTTC; CDR3aa: CASSLELGETQYF
d_gene: TRBD2; v_gene: TRBV4-1; len: 17; j_gene: TRBJ2-5; abundance: once; CDR3nt: TGCGCCAGCAGCCAAGGACCGGCGGGAGGGTACCAAGAGACCCAGTACTTC; CDR3aa: CASSQGPAGGYQETQYF
d_gene: TRBD2; v_gene: TRBV6-1; len: 16; j_gene: TRBJ2-7; abundance: -; CDR3nt: TGTGCCAGCAGTGAAGAGTTTAGCGGGAGCTCCTACGAGCAGTACTTC; CDR3aa: CASSEEFSGSSYEQYF
d_gene: -; v_gene: TRBV6-2/TRBV6-3; len: 16; j_gene: TRBJ1-1; abundance: -; CDR3nt: TGTGCCAGCAGATACACAGGGCCCCGATTCGGTGCTGAAGCTTTCTTT; CDR3aa: CASRYTGPRFGAEAFF
d_gene: -; v_gene: TRBV7-3; len: 14; j_gene: TRBJ1-1; abundance: -; CDR3nt: TGTGCCAGCAGCCCCGATGGGGGATCCACTGAAGCTTTCTTT; CDR3aa: CASSPDGGSTEAFF
d_gene: -; v_gene: TRBV12-3/TRBV12-4; len: 15; j_gene: TRBJ1-5; abundance: few; CDR3nt: TGTGCCAGCAGACGAGCAGAGGGGCCGGATCAGCCCCAGCATTTT; CDR3aa: CASRRAEGPDQPQHF
d_gene: TRBD1; v_gene: TRBV29-1; len: 13; j_gene: TRBJ1-3; abundance: few; CDR3nt: TGCAGCGTGGTGGACAGGGTTGGAAACACCATATATTTT; CDR3aa: CSVVDRVGNTIYF
d_gene: -; v_gene: TRBV5-6; len: 13; j_gene: TRBJ2-1; abundance: many; CDR3nt: TGTGCCAGCAGCTCGACCCTCATCGATGAGCAGTTCTTC; CDR3aa: CASSSTLIDEQFF
d_gene: -; v_gene: TRBV5-1; len: 16; j_gene: TRBJ2-6; abundance: -; CDR3nt: TGCGCCAGCAGTCCCGACAGACGCTCTGGGGCCAACGTCCTGACTTTC; CDR3aa: CASSPDRRSGANVLTF
d_gene: -; v_gene: TRBV20-1; len: 12; j_gene: TRBJ1-6; abundance: -; CDR3nt: TGCAGTGCTGGAGGGGATAATTCACCCCTCCACTTT; CDR3aa: CSAGGDNSPLHF
d_gene: -; v_gene: TRBV7-9; len: 15; j_gene: TRBJ2-7; abundance: -; CDR3nt: TGTGCCAGCAGCCCTCGCGGGGTCAGCGCCTACGAGCAGTACTTC; CDR3aa: CASSPRGVSAYEQYF
d_gene: -; v_gene: TRBV5-1; len: 14; j_gene: TRBJ2-3; abundance: few; CDR3nt: TGCGCCAGCAGACCCCAAAGCGGCACAGATACGCAGTATTTT; CDR3aa: CASRPQSGTDTQYF
d_gene: TRBD1; v_gene: TRBV13; len: 13; j_gene: TRBJ1-4; abundance: -; CDR3nt: TGTGCCAGCGGAAGGGGGCCTAATGAAAAACTGTTTTTT; CDR3aa: CASGRGPNEKLFF
d_gene: -; v_gene: TRBV29-1; len: 15; j_gene: TRBJ1-1; abundance: -; CDR3nt: TGCAGCGTTGGGCAGGGTACTTTCATGAACACTGAAGCTTTCTTT; CDR3aa: CSVGQGTFMNTEAFF
d_gene: TRBD2; v_gene: TRBV7-8; len: 17; j_gene: TRBJ2-1; abundance: -; CDR3nt: TGTGCCAGCAGCCCAGGCGGGCTAGCGGCTGCCTACAATGAGCAGTTCTTC; CDR3aa: CASSPGGLAAAYNEQFF